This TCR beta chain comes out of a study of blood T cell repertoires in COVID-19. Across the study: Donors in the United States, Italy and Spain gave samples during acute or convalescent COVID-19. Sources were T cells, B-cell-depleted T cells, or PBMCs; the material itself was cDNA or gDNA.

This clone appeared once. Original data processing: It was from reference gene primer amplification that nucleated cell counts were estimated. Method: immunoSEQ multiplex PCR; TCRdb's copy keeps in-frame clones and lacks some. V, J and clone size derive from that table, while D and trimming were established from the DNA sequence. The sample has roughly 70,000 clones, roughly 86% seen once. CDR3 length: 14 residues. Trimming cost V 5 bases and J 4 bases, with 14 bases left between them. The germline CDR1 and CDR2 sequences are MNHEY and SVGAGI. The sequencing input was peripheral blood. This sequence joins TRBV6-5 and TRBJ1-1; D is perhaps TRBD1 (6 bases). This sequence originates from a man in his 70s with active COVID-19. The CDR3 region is CASSQGHLTTEAFF. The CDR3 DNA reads TGTGCCAGCAGTCAGGGACACTTAACCACTGAAGCTTTCTTT.